A selection of T cell receptor beta chains follows, all from one sample in a study of T cells in Graves' hyperthyroidism and ophthalmopathy. One entry per CDR3 protein, called by TCRdb with MiXCR from the multiplex PCR reads. The data hold roughly 700,000 distinct CDR3 sequences, with 15% to 20% observed a single time. The sequenced sample consisted of blood. These receptors all come from a man in his fifties or sixties with Graves' hyperthyroidism. The CDR3 runs from the conserved cysteine through the conserved F or W. D genes are given only for firm matches. Part of the rows lack a size; the others show once, few, many or a class for expanded clones.

v_call	cdr3_length	d_call	j_call	clone_size	cdr3_nt	cdr3_aa
TRBV6-1	16	-	TRBJ2-7	-	TGTGCCAGCAATGAATTTGGTGGGACAAACTCCTACGAGCAGTACTTC	CASNEFGGTNSYEQYF
TRBV28	12	-	TRBJ1-5	many	TGTGCCAGCAGTACCCCGGGACAGCCCCAGCATTTT	CASSTPGQPQHF
TRBV19	14	-	TRBJ2-7	-	TGTGCCAGTAGTATTAGTCTGGCCACCTACGAGCAGTACTTC	CASSISLATYEQYF
TRBV20-1	14	-	TRBJ1-1	many	TGCAGTGCTAGAGACCCAGGGGCCGGCACTGAAGCTTTCTTT	CSARDPGAGTEAFF
TRBV29-1	16	TRBD1	TRBJ1-5	-	TGCAGCGTTGGAGGGACAGGGGGGGCGAGCAATCAGCCCCAGCATTTT	CSVGGTGGASNQPQHF
TRBV6-2/TRBV6-3	12	-	TRBJ2-7	few	TGTGCCAGCAGTTTCCCCCCACCCGAGCAGTACTTC	CASSFPPPEQYF
TRBV27	15	TRBD1	TRBJ1-2	-	TGTGCCAGCAGTCCCCCCCTCGGGACAGGCTTGGGCTACACCTTC	CASSPPLGTGLGYTF
TRBV28	15	-	TRBJ2-7	few	TGTGCCAGCAGTCCTCAGAGAGGGAGACCCTACGAGCAGTACTTC	CASSPQRGRPYEQYF
TRBV9	15	TRBD1	TRBJ1-2	many	TGTGCCAGCAGCGTATCCTCTAACAGGGGGGATGGCTACACCTTC	CASSVSSNRGDGYTF
TRBV7-3	17	TRBD2	TRBJ2-3	many	TGTGCCAGCAGCGCTAGCTCCCAGGGACTATTTACAGATACGCAGTATTTT	CASSASSQGLFTDTQYF